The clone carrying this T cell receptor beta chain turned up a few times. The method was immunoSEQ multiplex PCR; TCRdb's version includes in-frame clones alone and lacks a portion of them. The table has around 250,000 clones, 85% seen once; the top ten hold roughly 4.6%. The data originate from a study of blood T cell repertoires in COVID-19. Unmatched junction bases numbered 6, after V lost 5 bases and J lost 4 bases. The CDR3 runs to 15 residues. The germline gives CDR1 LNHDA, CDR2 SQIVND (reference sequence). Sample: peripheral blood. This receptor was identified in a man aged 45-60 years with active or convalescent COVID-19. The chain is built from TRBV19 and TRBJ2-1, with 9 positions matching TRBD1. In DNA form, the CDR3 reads TGTGCCAGTAGTCTGACAGGGGGGTTTTACAATGAGCAGTTCTTC. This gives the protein CASSLTGGFYNEQFF.